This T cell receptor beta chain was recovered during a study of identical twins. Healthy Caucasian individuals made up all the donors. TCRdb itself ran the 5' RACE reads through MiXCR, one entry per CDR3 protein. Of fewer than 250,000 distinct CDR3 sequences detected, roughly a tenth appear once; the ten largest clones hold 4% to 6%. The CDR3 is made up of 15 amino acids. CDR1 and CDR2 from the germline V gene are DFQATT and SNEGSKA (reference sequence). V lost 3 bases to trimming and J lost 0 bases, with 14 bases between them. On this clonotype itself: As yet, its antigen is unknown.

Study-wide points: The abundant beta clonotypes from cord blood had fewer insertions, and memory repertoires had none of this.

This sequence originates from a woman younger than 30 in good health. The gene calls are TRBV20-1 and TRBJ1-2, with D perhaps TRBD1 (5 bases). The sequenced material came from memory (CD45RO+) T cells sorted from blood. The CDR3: CSARGTEKSNYGYTF. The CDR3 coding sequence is TGCAGTGCTAGGGGGACGGAAAAGTCTAACTATGGCTACACCTTC.